The sample holds many counts of the clone carrying this T cell receptor beta chain. Its antigen is currently unknown. Treatment of any kind had been given to no patient before thyroid surgery. This sample was taken from a study of metastatic and nonmetastatic thyroid tumors. General study results and limits: Reported TCR beta diversity, measured in blood and tumor, was significantly higher for malignant thyroid tumors than for benign nodules.

V was clipped by 4 bases and J by 4 bases, with 17 bases between them. The CDR3 has 16 residues. TCRdb reassembled clones from the PCR reads with MiXCR. Of some 30,000 clones listed, roughly 21% are singletons. This receptor was taken from a female donor with papillary thyroid cancer or a benign thyroid nodule (not recorded which). Some clones in this sample may be carry-over from other donors' samples. Material for sequencing was blood. The rearrangement links TRBV12-3 or TRBV12-4 to TRBJ1-3, with D maybe TRBD1 (5 bases). The CDR3 region is CASSYTYRSRGNTIYF. The CDR3 region has the DNA TGTGCCAGCAGTTATACTTACAGGTCACGAGGAAACACCATATATTTT.